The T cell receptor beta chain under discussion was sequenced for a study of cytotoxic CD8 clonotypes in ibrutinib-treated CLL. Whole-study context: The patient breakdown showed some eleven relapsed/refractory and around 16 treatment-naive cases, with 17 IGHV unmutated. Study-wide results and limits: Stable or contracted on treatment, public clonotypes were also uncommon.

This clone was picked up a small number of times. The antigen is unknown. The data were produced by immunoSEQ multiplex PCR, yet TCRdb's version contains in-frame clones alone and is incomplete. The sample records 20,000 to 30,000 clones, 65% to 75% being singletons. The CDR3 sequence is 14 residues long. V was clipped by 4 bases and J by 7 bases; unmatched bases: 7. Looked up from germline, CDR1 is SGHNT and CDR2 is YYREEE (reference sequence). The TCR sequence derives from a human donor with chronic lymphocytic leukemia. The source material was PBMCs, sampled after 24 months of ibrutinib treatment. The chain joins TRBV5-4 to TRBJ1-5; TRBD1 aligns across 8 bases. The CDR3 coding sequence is TGTGCCAGCAGCCCCGACAGGGGCAGCCAGCCCCAGCATTTT. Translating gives CASSPDRGSQPQHF.